This TCR beta chain was retrieved from a study of early T cells in non-severe SARS-CoV-2 infection. MiXCR was run by TCRdb on the 5' RACE reads, yielding one entry per CDR3 protein. Of roughly 48,000 distinct CDR3 sequences listed, about 8.2% are singletons. Trimming cost V 3 bases and J 6 bases, with 12 bases left between them. The CDR3 length is 12 residues. Germline loops: CDR1 DFQATT, CDR2 SNEGSKA (reference sequence). This clonotype was picked up many times. The material sequenced was whole blood. The clonotype was recovered from an adult who was a healthcare worker with PCR-confirmed SARS-CoV-2 infection or an uninfected control (not recorded which). The chain recombines TRBV20-1 with TRBJ2-7; D possibly corresponds to TRBD2 (6 bases). CDR3 loop: CSARRGPGEQYF. CDR3 sequence (DNA): TGCAGTGCTAGGCGGGGTCCGGGCGAGCAGTACTTC.